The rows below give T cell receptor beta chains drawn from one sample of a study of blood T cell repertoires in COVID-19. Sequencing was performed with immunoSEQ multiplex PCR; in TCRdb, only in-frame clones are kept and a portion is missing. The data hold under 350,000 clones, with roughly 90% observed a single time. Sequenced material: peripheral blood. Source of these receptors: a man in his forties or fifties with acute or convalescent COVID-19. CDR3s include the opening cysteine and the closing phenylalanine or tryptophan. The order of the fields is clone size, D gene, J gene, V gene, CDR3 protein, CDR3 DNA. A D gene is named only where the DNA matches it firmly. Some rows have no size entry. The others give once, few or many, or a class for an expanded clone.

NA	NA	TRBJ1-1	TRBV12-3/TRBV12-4	CASRLREVTEAFF	TGTGCCAGCAGGTTAAGGGAGGTGACTGAAGCTTTCTTT
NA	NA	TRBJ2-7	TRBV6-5	CASSRAGAPYEQYF	TGTGCCAGCAGTCGGGCAGGGGCCCCCTACGAGCAGTACTTC
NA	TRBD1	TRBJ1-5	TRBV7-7	CASSSGAKTGQGRRQPQHF	TGTGCCAGCAGCTCGGGTGCCAAGACGGGACAGGGGAGAAGACAGCCCCAGCATTTT
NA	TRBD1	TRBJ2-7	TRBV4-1	CASSQAGQGPLYEQYF	TGCGCCAGCAGCCAAGCCGGACAGGGCCCCCTCTACGAGCAGTACTTC
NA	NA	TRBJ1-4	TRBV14	CASSQAAGTTYVATNEKLFF	TGTGCCAGCAGCCAAGCGGCCGGGACAACTTATGTTGCAACTAATGAAAAACTGTTTTTT
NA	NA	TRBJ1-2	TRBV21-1	CASSKRCWGDYGYTF	TGTGCCAGCAGTAAGAGATGCTGGGGCGACTATGGCTACACCTTC
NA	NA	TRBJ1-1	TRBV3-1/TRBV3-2	CASSQEGRFEAFF	TGTGCCAGCAGCCAAGAGGGGAGATTTGAAGCTTTCTTT
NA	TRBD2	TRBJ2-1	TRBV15	CATSRETSGTLYNEQFF	TGTGCCACCAGCAGAGAGACTAGCGGGACTCTCTACAATGAGCAGTTCTTC
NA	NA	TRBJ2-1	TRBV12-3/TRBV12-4	CASSSGPRNEQFF	TGTGCCAGCAGTTCAGGTCCTCGCAATGAGCAGTTCTTC
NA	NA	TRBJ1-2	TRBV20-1	CSASPTLGAGYTF	TGCAGTGCTAGTCCTACCCTCGGAGCAGGCTACACCTTC
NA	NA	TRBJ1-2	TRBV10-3	CAIKDRTSYGYTF	TGTGCCATCAAGGACAGAACTTCCTATGGCTACACCTTC
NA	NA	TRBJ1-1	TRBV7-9	CASSSPTKADTEAFF	TGTGCCAGCAGCTCCCCGACAAAAGCCGACACTGAAGCTTTCTTT
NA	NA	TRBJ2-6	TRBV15	CATSRAVGSGANVLTF	TGTGCCACCAGCAGAGCAGTCGGGTCTGGGGCCAACGTCCTGACTTTC
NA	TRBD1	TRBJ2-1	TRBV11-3	CASSSRTGETYNEQFF	TGTGCCAGCAGCTCCCGGACAGGGGAAACCTACAATGAGCAGTTCTTC
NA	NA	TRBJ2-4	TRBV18	CASSPRSRETKNIQYF	TGTGCCAGCTCACCACGGAGCAGGGAAACCAAAAACATTCAGTACTTC
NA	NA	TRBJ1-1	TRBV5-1	CASSSYGADTEAFF	TGCGCCAGCAGCTCGTATGGGGCGGACACTGAAGCTTTCTTT
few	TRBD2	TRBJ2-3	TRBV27	CASSPSGGPSTDTQYF	TGTGCCAGCAGCCCCAGCGGGGGGCCTAGCACAGATACGCAGTATTTT
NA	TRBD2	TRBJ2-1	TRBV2	CASSEARLADKYNEQFF	TGTGCCAGCAGTGAAGCGCGTCTAGCGGATAAGTACAATGAGCAGTTCTTC